The T cell receptor (beta chain) under discussion was sequenced for a study of shared clonotypes between healthy human individuals (dated by TCRdb to 2020 to 2022). About the full investigation: The cohort included a few men and two women between 18 and 49 years of age. For each donor, CD4 naive and CD4 memory were each run on three plates, CD8 naive on two plates, and CD8 memory on one plate. To estimate repertoire size and how much clonotypes are shared between individuals, the study performed deep sequencing of blood TCR repertoires from five healthy adults. Different laboratories and diverse techniques were used to prepare libraries and sequence TCR repertoires, to increase sequencing depth and limit assay-specific biases. Each donor's leukapheresis produced roughly between roughly 0.85 and 10 billion PBMCs. General findings and caveats noted by the study authors: Pairwise subsampling led to the expectation that sequencing depth would affect the degree of clonotype sharing among donors. Naive subsets generally had larger estimated clonotype richness than memory subsets. Even with the large sequencing depth, rarefaction of the sorted-subset datasets indicated that sequencing was incomplete. Higher generation probabilities were observed for clonotypes shared by all four sorted-subset donors than for non-shared clonotypes. Across a handful of donors, roughly 5% of naive CD4, around 3.3% of naive CD8, 2.3% of memory CD4, and 0.3% to 0.45% of memory CD8 clonotypes were shared. The small number of donors limited the genetic and exposure-history diversity represented. Sampling was restricted to blood, and TCR repertoires in tissues likely differ from the TCR repertoires found in blood.

Using the deep immunoSEQ assay, multiplex PCR amplified TCR CDR3 regions from genomic DNA. Extracted genomic DNA from each cell subset was distributed evenly across all wells of several immunoSEQ 96-well plates, and each plate was treated as a replicate. For sorted subsets, each replicate PCR was loaded with roughly 0.2 ug genomic DNA, equivalent to 30,000 or so T cell genomes. Purified libraries were measured with a Qubit 3.0 fluorometer, size-checked on a Bioanalyzer 2100, and measured again with the KAPA Library Quantification kit. A separate single-read 150-cycle Illumina NextSeq 550 flow cell was used to sequence each immunoSEQ 96-well plate. Per the original workflow: The immunoSEQ output contained only junctional sequences without quality scores, so filtering could not match that applied to full-length reads. Sequences were annotated with PyIR, a Python wrapper for IgBLAST v1.9, and V/J genes and CDR3 were assigned using IMGT germline references. Reads were filtered out if the reads had weak V/J assignments (E-value above 1e-6), no CDR3, stop codons, out-of-frame junctions, or ambiguous translated residues. V3J clonotypes were defined as sequences sharing the same inferred V gene, J gene, and CDR3 amino acid sequence. To compute the percentage overlap between repertoires, the number of shared unique clonotypes was divided by the size of the smaller repertoire. Richness of each repertoire was evaluated using RTK rarefaction, the Chao1 estimator, and Recon v2.1 estimates of unobserved clonotypes. Generation probabilities were computed with OLGA for all TCRbeta clonotypes obtained by the gDNA method from four donors. Entries here come from immuneACCESS through TCRdb and include only in-frame sequences with V and J called. Some clones fail to appear in such tables; in the studies checked, an unresolved V gene covers under half of the shortfall, and the cause of the remainder is unknown. That table is the source of V, J and clone size, and D and trimming were worked out from the DNA. This sample comprises millions of clones, more than 80% of them detected only once. Roughly 0.13% of the sample lies in the top ten.

From its cysteine to its phenylalanine, the CDR3 spans 15 amino acids. Only CDR3 DNA remains: 45 bases, in frame from the first base. V was cut back by 4 bases and J by 1 base, leaving a gap of 12 bases between them. The CDR1 and CDR2 encoded by the germline V gene (reference sequence) are SGHNT and YYREEE. Details on this clone: Its antigen is not yet known. No base quality information exists; no much larger clone differs at one position.

Healthy HIV-negative adults with no recently reported acute infections or vaccinations were included as donors. All donors were Caucasian adults living in Nashville, Tennessee, USA. CD4+ T cells were enriched by magnetic negative selection; naive cells were then positively selected on CD45RA, and the negative fraction formed the memory subset. After blood collection by leukapheresis, PBMCs were isolated using Ficoll-Histopaque density gradient centrifugation and then cryopreserved in the vapor phase of liquid nitrogen. Purity and quantity of every magnetically sorted T cell population were checked by analytical flow cytometry. From each sorted fraction, genomic DNA was isolated and quantified by UV absorbance on a Nanodrop 2000c.

The sequenced sample consisted of naive CD4+ T cells sorted from blood. In the paper's terms, the cell subset or site label means: CD45RA+ positively selected. The source is a man between 18 and 35 years old in good health. The chain links TRBV5-4 with TRBJ2-1; TRBD2 is a weak D gene call, 6 bases matching. In nucleotide form, the sequence is TGTGCCAGCAGCGGGAGCGGGTTGTCCTACAATGAGCAGTTCTTC. This translates into CASSGSGLSYNEQFF.